Listed here are 27 T cell receptor beta chains from one sample, sequenced in a study of CD8+CD57+ T cells in acquired aplastic anemia. CD8+CD57+ cell expansion had been shown by flow cytometry in patients chosen for sequencing. The TCR beta profiling, which covered VDJ combination and CDR3 sequence, was carried out using genomic DNA as the template. Using its own MiXCR run on the reads, TCRdb lists one record per CDR3 protein. Found here are 110,000 or so distinct CDR3 sequences, 45% to 60% of them singletons; the top ten hold 25% to 30%. The sequenced material came from sorted CD4+, CD8+, or CD8+CD57+ T cells (not recorded which) from PBMCs. The receptors derive from a human donor with aplastic anemia.

The rearrangement joins TRBV2 to TRBJ1-2; D unresolved. Trimming cost V 7 bases and J 0 bases, with 12 bases left between them. The germline CDR1 and CDR2 sequences are SNHLY and FYNNEI. This CDR3 has 14 residues. CDR3 bases: TGTGCCAGCATTGGACGGACCGCTAACTATGGCTACACCTTC. Its translation: CASIGRTANYGYTF.

In its sample, this clonotype was seen a few times. V usage is TRBV25-1 and J usage is TRBJ2-5, with no clear D. Germline values: CDR1 MGHDK, CDR2 SYGVNS. The V end was cut by 6 bases, the J end by 5 bases, with 13 bases between. This CDR3 comprises 13 residues. The CDR3, as DNA: TGTGCCAGCAGGGGGTCCCGCCTGGAGACCCAGTACTTC. Protein product: CASRGSRLETQYF.

This clonotype came up a few times. The rearrangement links TRBV27 to TRBJ1-2, with D hard to call. The CDR3 is 14 amino acids. Germline CDR1 is MNHEY and CDR2 is SMNVEV (reference sequence). Trimming took 6 bases from V and 6 from J, leaving 17 bases between them. CDR3 loop: CASRTGRLENGYTF. CDR3 sequence (DNA): TGTGCCAGCAGGACTGGCCGCCTCGAAAATGGCTACACCTTC.

This chain connects TRBV7-4 to TRBJ2-3, with a tentative D call TRBD2 (6 bases). The germline gives CDR1 SGHVT, CDR2 SQSDAQ. This CDR3 spans 17 amino acids. V dropped 0 bases and J dropped 0 bases, with 13 bases sitting between them. CDR3 amino acids: CASSLAVGTASTDTQYF. The CDR3 bases are TGTGCCAGCAGCTTAGCCGTTGGGACTGCTAGCACAGATACGCAGTATTTT. Together with reference TRBV7-4 and TRBJ2-3, the CDR3 gives the full variable domain: GAGVSQSPRYKVAKRGRDVALRCDSISGHVTLYWYRQTLGQGSEVLTYSQSDAQRDKSGRPSGRFSAERPERSVSTLKIQRTEQGDSAVYLCASSLAVGTASTDTQYFGPGTRLTVL.

The rearrangement uses TRBV20-1 and TRBJ1-1, with D possibly matching TRBD1 (6 bases). V lost 5 bases and J 9 bases, leaving 13 bases between the germline ends. Germline-derived CDR1 and CDR2 are DFQATT and SNEGSKA (reference sequence). This CDR3 contains 11 residues. The CDR3 bases are TGCAGTGCTTTCCCGGGGACAAAAGCTTTCTTT. As protein: CSAFPGTKAFF.

This clonotype was observed a few times. The chain links TRBV2 to TRBJ2-3; D uncertain. Germline values: CDR1 SNHLY, CDR2 FYNNEI. The CDR3 runs to 12 residues. The germline V and J ends were trimmed by 1 base and 4 bases, with 3 bases remaining between them. The CDR3 DNA is TGTGCCAGCAGTGAAGGACCAGATACGCAGTATTTT. Encoded protein: CASSEGPDTQYF.

The genes are TRBV2 and TRBJ2-7, with D tentatively TRBD1 (5 bases). Germline CDR1 SNHLY, CDR2 FYNNEI. The CDR3 consists of 13 residues. V lost 4 bases and J 3 bases, leaving 10 bases between the germline ends. The CDR3 nucleotides read TGTGCCAGCAGTGTAAGACAGTTCTACGAGCAGTACTTC. Translation: CASSVRQFYEQYF.

This clonotype has at least ten counts. This chain links TRBV3-1 with TRBJ2-3; D not resolved. The V gene's germline CDR1 is LGHDT and CDR2 YNNKEL (reference sequence). Trimming left V 4 bases short and J 0 bases short, with 2 bases between. The CDR3 has 12 amino acids. The DNA of the CDR3 is TGTGCCAGCAGCCTCAGCACAGATACGCAGTATTTT. Its translation: CASSLSTDTQYF.

The V call is TRBV12-3 or TRBV12-4, the J call TRBJ1-6; D uncertain. Trimming cost V 2 bases and J 17 bases, with 25 bases left between them. The CDR3 is 16 residues long. CDR3 sequence (DNA): TGTGCCAGCAGTTTAATACGTAGCTCCTATAATTCATCCTTCCACTTT. Translating it yields CASSLIRSSYNSSFHF.

This clonotype was seen a handful of times. CDR3 region: CASSRDRGYEQYF. Here the CDR3 DNA reads TGTGCCAGCAGCCGGGACAGGGGTTACGAGCAGTACTTC. The rearrangement uses TRBV7-2 and TRBJ2-7, with 10 bases identical to TRBD1. Per germline, CDR1 SGHTA and CDR2 FQGNSA. Trimming cost V 5 bases and J 4 bases; bases outside gene matches: 2. This CDR3 region has 13 residues.

The chain is built from TRBV15 and TRBJ2-2; 7 bases map to TRBD2. CDR3 length: 13 amino acids. The V and J ends lost 6 bases and 6 bases, in that order; junction bases with no gene match: 4. Germline assignment: CDR1 LNHNV and CDR2 YYDKDF (reference sequence). The CDR3 bases are TGTGCCACCAGATGGGGACTACCCGGGGAGCTGTTTTTT. Its protein is CATRWGLPGELFF.

This chain joins TRBV12-3 or TRBV12-4 and TRBJ1-2; D not certain. The CDR3 sequence is 11 residues long. V lost 6 bases, J lost 13 bases, and 15 bases lay in between. CDR3: CASSSGLDTTF. CDR3 bases: TGTGCCAGCAGCTCAGGACTAGACACCACCTTC.

This clonotype was detected a few times. CDR3 DNA: TGCAGCGTTCAAGTTCGGACTGAAGCTTTCTTT. This gives the protein CSVQVRTEAFF. The chain combines TRBV29-1 with TRBJ1-1; D remains unclear. This CDR3 is built from 11 residues. Germline CDR1 is SQVTM and CDR2 is ANQGSEA. Trimming removed 5 bases at V and 5 bases at J, with 9 bases between. Combining the CDR3 with reference TRBV29-1 and TRBJ1-1 gives the whole variable domain SAVISQKPSRDICQRGTSLTIQCQVDSQVTMMFWYRQQPGQSLTLIATANQGSEATYESGFVIDKFPISRPNLTFSTLTVSNMSPEDSSIYLCSVQVRTEAFFGQGTRLTVV.

This clonotype was picked up one time. V and J are TRBV10-2 and TRBJ1-5; 8 nucleotides align to TRBD1. V lost 10 bases, J lost 5 bases, and 4 bases stayed unmatched. Germline CDR1 WSHSY, CDR2 SAAADI. The CDR3 has 12 residues. The CDR3 loop reads CAISTGDQPQHF. The CDR3 DNA is TGCGCCATCTCGACAGGGGATCAGCCCCAGCATTTT.

This clonotype appeared once. This rearrangement joins TRBV7-9 to TRBJ1-1; tentative D call: TRBD1 (6 bases). Germline CDR1 is SEHNR and CDR2 is FQNEAQ (reference sequence). The V gene lost 5 bases and the J gene lost 11 bases, with 18 bases spanning the gap. CDR3 length equals 13 residues. In DNA form, the CDR3 reads TGTGCCAGCAGCCTCGGGGGGGGACACGAGGCTTTCTTT. Residues: CASSLGGGHEAFF.

This chain links TRBV10-3 with TRBJ2-2; TRBD2 aligns across 10 bases. J was trimmed by 1 base and V by 4 bases; bases with no gene match: 0. The germline CDR1 and CDR2 sequences are ENHRY and SYGVKD. The CDR3 sequence is 15 residues long. The CDR3: CAISASGRNTGELFF. CDR3 in DNA: TGTGCCATCAGTGCTAGCGGGAGGAACACCGGGGAGCTGTTTTTT.

The chain links TRBV29-1 to TRBJ1-1; possibly TRBD1 for D (6 bases). Germline V gene lookup returns CDR1 SQVTM and CDR2 ANQGSEA. The CDR3 covers 13 residues. The V and J ends lost 7 bases and 11 bases respectively, with 23 bases between them. CDR3 loop: CSGRGLGGRSAFF. CDR3 DNA: TGCAGCGGGCGGGGACTGGGGGGGCGTTCGGCTTTCTTT.

The chain employs TRBV7-2 and TRBJ2-7, with 7 bases aligning to TRBD1. The J segment lost 2 bases and the V segment lost 4 bases, leaving 5 bases of the junction unmatched. Germline values: CDR1 SGHTA, CDR2 FQGNSA. The CDR3 is made up of 14 amino acids. CDR3 loop: CASSSTGATYEQYF. CDR3 sequence (DNA): TGTGCCAGCAGCTCCACAGGGGCAACCTACGAGCAGTACTTC.

V is TRBV12-3 or TRBV12-4 and J is TRBJ2-3; TRBD1 or TRBD2 may be the D gene (5 bases each). The CDR3 totals 16 residues. Deletions cut 5 bases from V and 6 bases from J, with 21 bases between. CDR3 in DNA: TGTGCCAGCAGTCCACGGATGGGGGTCGTCAGGGATACGCAGTATTTT. As protein: CASSPRMGVVRDTQYF.

The CDR3 region has the DNA TGTGCCAGCAGCGTTCCTGTCCAGGCGACGCAGTATTTT. This sequence encodes CASSVPVQATQYF. This rearrangement joins TRBV9 to TRBJ2-3; no firm D call. V dropped 2 bases and J dropped 9 bases, with 13 bases sitting between them. Per the germline V gene, CDR1 is SGDLS and CDR2 is YYNGEE. The length of the CDR3 is 13 residues.

The rearrangement joins TRBV20-1 to TRBJ2-5; 8 bases are a match to TRBD2. Germline lookup yields CDR1 DFQATT and CDR2 SNEGSKA (reference sequence). This CDR3 comprises 14 residues. V dropped 3 bases and J dropped 6; count of bases not matched to a gene: 9. The CDR3 nucleotides read TGCAGTGCTAGCCCGGGAGGGATGGGACAGACCCAGTACTTC. This codes for CSASPGGMGQTQYF.

This chain joins TRBV29-1 and TRBJ1-2; possibly TRBD1 for D (6 bases). Germline CDR1 is SQVTM and CDR2 is ANQGSEA. Trimming stripped 8 bases from V and 0 bases from J, with 19 bases between. There are 15 residues in the CDR3. CDR3 residues: CSSYSRGPTNYGYTF. The CDR3 DNA is TGCAGCAGTTACTCTCGGGGGCCGACTAACTATGGCTACACCTTC. Looking up the rest from reference TRBV29-1 and TRBJ1-2 gives the full variable domain: SAVISQKPSRDICQRGTSLTIQCQVDSQVTMMFWYRQQPGQSLTLIATANQGSEATYESGFVIDKFPISRPNLTFSTLTVSNMSPEDSSIYLCSSYSRGPTNYGYTFGSGTRLTVV.

V and J are TRBV20-1 and TRBJ2-5; possible D gene TRBD1, 5 bases. The V end was cut by 8 bases, the J end by 1 base, with 11 bases between. There are 12 residues in the CDR3. The germline V gene encodes CDR1 DFQATT and CDR2 SNEGSKA (reference sequence). This CDR3 reads CSISQGQETQYF. DNA for the CDR3: TGCAGTATAAGCCAGGGCCAAGAGACCCAGTACTTC.

This sequence joins TRBV20-1 and TRBJ2-5, with a tentative D call TRBD2 (5 bases). The V end was cut by 2 bases, the J end by 9 bases, with 13 bases between. Germline CDR1 and CDR2: DFQATT and SNEGSKA (reference sequence). The CDR3 extends over 12 amino acids. The CDR3 loop is CSARFGRSAQYF. The CDR3 nucleotides read TGCAGTGCTAGATTTGGGAGATCGGCCCAGTACTTC.

The V gene is TRBV29-1, the J gene TRBJ2-7; 7 positions agree with TRBD1. CDR1 is SQVTM and CDR2 is ANQGSEA in the germline V gene. The ends lost 7 bases at V and 5 bases at J; junction bases unmatched: 8. The CDR3 spans 12 residues. CDR3 DNA: TGCAGCGAATCCCAGACAGGGAACGAGCAGTACTTC. Protein product: CSESQTGNEQYF.

This chain joins TRBV4-2 and TRBJ2-3, with 9 bases matching TRBD2. V lost 6 bases, J lost 0 bases, and 7 bases stayed unmatched. Germline V gene data show CDR1 as LGHNA and CDR2 as YNFKEQ. This CDR3 has 16 amino acids. The CDR3 loop reads CASSASGLASTDTQYF. CDR3 coding DNA: TGTGCCAGCAGTGCGTCGGGACTAGCTAGCACAGATACGCAGTATTTT.

V usage is TRBV29-1 and J usage is TRBJ2-7, with 10 bases lining up with TRBD1. The J segment lost 4 bases and the V segment lost 7 bases, leaving 4 bases of the junction unmatched. The CDR3 loop spans 12 amino acids. In germline, CDR1 is SQVTM, CDR2 ANQGSEA. The CDR3 is CSGRDRGYEQYF. For the CDR3, the DNA is TGCAGCGGACGGGACAGGGGATACGAGCAGTACTTC.